The rows below give T cell receptor beta chains drawn from one sample of a study of blood T cell repertoires in COVID-19. The repertoire was sequenced with immunoSEQ multiplex PCR; TCRdb's copy has only in-frame clones and lacks some. Of 300,000 to 450,000 clones in the sample, more than 70% were seen once. Sequenced material: peripheral blood. These receptors originate from a woman aged 55-70 years with COVID-19, enrolled during active disease. The CDR3 runs from the conserved cysteine through the conserved F or W. The order of the fields is J gene, V gene, CDR3 length, CDR3 protein.

>TRBJ1-6|TRBV5-1|15
CASSPGDRENSPLHF
>TRBJ2-7|TRBV7-6|14
CASSLDPGTKEQYF
>TRBJ1-5|TRBV11-2|15
CASSLGGQGKQPQHF
>TRBJ1-1|TRBV6-5|14
CASTPGGRRTEAFF
>TRBJ1-2|TRBV18|17
CASSPPSGGNGAYGYTF
>TRBJ2-2|TRBV6-6|15
CASSYLADLAGELFF
>TRBJ2-3|TRBV6-2/TRBV6-3|17
CASSHSLLAGGHDTQYF
>TRBJ2-7|TRBV28|13
CASSSPGAYEQYF
>TRBJ1-1|TRBV28|14
CASSLQGANTEAFF
>TRBJ2-3|TRBV28|16
CASSFGIGGITDTQYF
>TRBJ1-2|TRBV5-1|15
CASSLGDRGYYGYTF
>TRBJ1-2|TRBV19|13
CASTKTGGGGYTF
>TRBJ1-1|TRBV7-2|14
CASSAVGAGTEAFF
>TRBJ2-2|TRBV3-1/TRBV3-2|18
CASSQTSGGHLYTGELFF
>TRBJ2-1|TRBV2|15
CASSDSVGGANEQFF
>TRBJ2-2|TRBV4-1|15
CASSQSITNTGELFF
>TRBJ2-3|TRBV6-6|15
CASRASGGSTDTQYF
>TRBJ2-4|TRBV30|14
CAWRVAGGKNIQYF
>TRBJ1-1|TRBV19|16
CASSMFLGEGNTEAFF
>TRBJ1-6|TRBV4-2|19
CASSQDLMMVGQGTSPLHF
>TRBJ1-5|TRBV28|14
CASSLGEQVRPQHF
>TRBJ2-3|TRBV3-1/TRBV3-2|18
CASSSRPGLGQGTDTQYF
>TRBJ2-5|TRBV4-2|17
CASSQGDTGRGGETQYF
>TRBJ2-7|TRBV9|14
CASSPGTGRGEQYF
>TRBJ2-3|TRBV15|14
CATSRSGAQDTQYF
>TRBJ1-1|TRBV27|13
CASRITGGTEAFF
>TRBJ2-6|TRBV4-2|16
CASRVAGNSGANVLTF
>TRBJ1-2|TRBV10-3|14
CAISVGQTNYGYTF
>TRBJ2-5|TRBV6-5|14
CASRTLATRETQYF
>TRBJ2-2|TRBV5-6|16
CASSPWPGTGSGELFF
>TRBJ2-2|TRBV12-5|15
CASGLDSTNTGELFF
>TRBJ2-7|TRBV5-5|15
CASSWRDRSSYEQYF
>TRBJ2-1|TRBV5-1|14
CASSLSLATNEQFF
>TRBJ1-3|TRBV5-5|15
CASSLSGVTGNTIYF
>TRBJ1-5|TRBV13|15
CASSKRDRSNQPQHF
>TRBJ1-1|TRBV5-8|14
CASSLELLNTEAFF
>TRBJ2-1|TRBV5-6|15
CASSRTSGGANEQFF
>TRBJ2-1|TRBV7-3|17
CASSLLGASGGYNEQFF
>TRBJ2-3|TRBV28|20
CASSTTAGGHALYRTDTQYF
>TRBJ1-6|TRBV7-9|12
CASSRSDSPLHF
>TRBJ1-4|TRBV15|15
CATSRGPSTNEKLFF
>TRBJ1-4|TRBV7-6|16
CASSARAGQEDEKLFF
>TRBJ2-7|TRBV4-1|14
CASSLETGPFEQYF
>TRBJ2-3|TRBV19|18
CASNEGTSGGQITDTQYF
>TRBJ1-1|TRBV10-2|14
CASSRGGLNTEAFF
>TRBJ1-5|TRBV5-5|14
CASSLGEVLQPQHF
>TRBJ2-7|TRBV6-1|17
CASSVGVGTGGSYEQYF
>TRBJ1-6|TRBV30|17
CAWGAQGIPPYNSPLHF
>TRBJ1-6|TRBV5-6|15
CASSLAGGGGSPLHF
>TRBJ1-1|TRBV5-5|17
CASSLALSAGGNTEAFF
>TRBJ2-7|TRBV27|17
CASSLAGGQGVSYEQYF
>TRBJ2-7|TRBV4-1|16
CASSHGAGAISYEQYF